The clone carrying this T cell receptor (beta chain) was seen just once. The antigen is undetermined. Germline trimming cut 6 bases from V and 5 bases from J; bases unmatched to any gene: 7. Looked up from germline, CDR1 is SGHVS and CDR2 is FQNEAQ. CDR3 length equals 15 residues. This record belongs to a study of shared clonotypes between healthy human individuals. Overall study findings and caveats: Sampling was confined to blood; repertoires within tissues likely differ. Generation probabilities of non-shared clonotypes were lower (relative to those shared by all four donors).

Clones were read by immunoSEQ multiplex PCR, and TCRdb kept only the in-frame ones, dropping some. The sample lists 740,000 or so clones; around 78% were seen once. Healthy HIV-negative adults without recent acute infections or vaccinations served as donors. The V gene is TRBV7-8, the J gene TRBJ2-2; TRBD1 matches 9 bases. This TCR was recovered from a woman under 40 in good health. The sample taken for sequencing was memory CD4+ T cells sorted from blood. Documented subset: CD45RA-negative fraction. Here the CDR3 DNA reads TGTGCCAGCAGATCGACAGGGGGGTCGACCGGGGAGCTGTTTTTT. Protein product: CASRSTGGSTGELFF. The full variable domain, rest sourced from reference TRBV7-8 and TRBJ2-2, is GAGVSQSPRYKVAKRGQDVALRCDPISGHVSLFWYQQALGQGPEFLTYFQNEAQLDKSGLPSDRFFAERPEGSVSTLKIQRTQQEDSAVYLCASRSTGGSTGELFFGEGSRLTVL.